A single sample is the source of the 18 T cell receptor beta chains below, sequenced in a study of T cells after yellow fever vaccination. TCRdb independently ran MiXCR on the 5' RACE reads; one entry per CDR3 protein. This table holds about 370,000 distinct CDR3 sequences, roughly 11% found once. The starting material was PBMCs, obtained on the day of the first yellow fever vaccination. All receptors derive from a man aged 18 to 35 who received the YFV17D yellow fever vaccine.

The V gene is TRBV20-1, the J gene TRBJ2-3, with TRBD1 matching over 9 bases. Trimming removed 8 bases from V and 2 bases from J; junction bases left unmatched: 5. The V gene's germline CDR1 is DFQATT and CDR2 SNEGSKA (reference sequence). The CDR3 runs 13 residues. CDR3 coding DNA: TGCAGTACGGGACAGGGAATCACAGATACGCAGTATTTT. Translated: CSTGQGITDTQYF.

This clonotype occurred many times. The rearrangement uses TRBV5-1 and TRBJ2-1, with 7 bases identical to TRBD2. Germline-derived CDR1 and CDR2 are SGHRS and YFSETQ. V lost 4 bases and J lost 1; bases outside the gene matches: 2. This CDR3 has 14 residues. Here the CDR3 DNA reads TGCGCCAGCAGCGTGGGGGGGTCCTACAATGAGCAGTTCTTC. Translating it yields CASSVGGSYNEQFF.

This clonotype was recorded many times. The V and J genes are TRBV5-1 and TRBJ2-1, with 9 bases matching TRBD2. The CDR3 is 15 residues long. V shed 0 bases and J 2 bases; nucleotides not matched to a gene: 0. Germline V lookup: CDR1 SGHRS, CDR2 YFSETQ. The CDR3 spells CASSLGLAAYNEQFF. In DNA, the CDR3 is TGCGCCAGCAGCTTGGGACTAGCGGCCTACAATGAGCAGTTCTTC.

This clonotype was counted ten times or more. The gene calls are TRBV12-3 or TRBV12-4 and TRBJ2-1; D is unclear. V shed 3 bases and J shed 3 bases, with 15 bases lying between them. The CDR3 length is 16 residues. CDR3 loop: CASSFGSNAGYNEQFF. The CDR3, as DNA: TGTGCCAGCAGTTTCGGATCGAATGCAGGCTACAATGAGCAGTTCTTC.

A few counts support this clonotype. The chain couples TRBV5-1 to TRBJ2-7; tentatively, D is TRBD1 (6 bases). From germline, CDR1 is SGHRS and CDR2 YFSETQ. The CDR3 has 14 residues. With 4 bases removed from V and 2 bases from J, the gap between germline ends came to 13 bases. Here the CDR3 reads CASSARGSPYEQYV. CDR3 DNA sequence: TGCGCCAGCAGCGCAAGGGGGTCCCCCTACGAGCAGTACGTC.

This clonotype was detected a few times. CDR3 DNA: TGTGCCAGCAGCCCGCAGGGGGTAGATGGCTACACCTTC. Amino acid sequence: CASSPQGVDGYTF. The chain is built from TRBV7-2 and TRBJ1-2; 7 nucleotides agree with TRBD1. This CDR3 has 13 residues. Losses at the gene ends were 5 bases for V and 6 bases for J; bases not matched to a gene: 6. Germline V gene data show CDR1 as SGHTA and CDR2 as FQGNSA.

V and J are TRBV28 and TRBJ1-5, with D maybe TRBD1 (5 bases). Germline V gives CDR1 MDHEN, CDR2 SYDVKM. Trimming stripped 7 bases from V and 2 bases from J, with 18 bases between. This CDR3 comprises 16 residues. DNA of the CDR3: TGTGCCAGCAAGGAGGGGTCGGTCCTGGGCAATCAGCCCCAGCATTTT. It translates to CASKEGSVLGNQPQHF.

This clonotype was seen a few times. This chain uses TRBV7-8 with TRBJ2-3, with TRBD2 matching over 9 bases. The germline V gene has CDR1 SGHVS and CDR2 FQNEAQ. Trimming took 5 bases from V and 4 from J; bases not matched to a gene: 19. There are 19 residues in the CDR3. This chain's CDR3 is CASSLAERGATAGADTQYF. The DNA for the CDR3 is TGTGCCAGCAGCCTGGCCGAGCGGGGGGCCACAGCAGGGGCAGATACGCAGTATTTT.

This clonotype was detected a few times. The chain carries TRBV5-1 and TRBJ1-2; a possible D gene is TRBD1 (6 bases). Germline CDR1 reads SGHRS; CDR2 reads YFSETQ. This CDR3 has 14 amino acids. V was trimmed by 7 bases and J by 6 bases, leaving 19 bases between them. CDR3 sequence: CASSPGGGGDGYTF. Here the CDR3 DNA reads TGCGCCAGCTCCCCAGGCGGGGGCGGAGATGGCTACACCTTC.

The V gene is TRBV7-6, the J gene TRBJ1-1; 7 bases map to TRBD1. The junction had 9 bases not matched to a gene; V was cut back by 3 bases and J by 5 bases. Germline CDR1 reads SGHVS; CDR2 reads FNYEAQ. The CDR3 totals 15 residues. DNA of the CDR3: TGTGCCAGCAGCTTGAACAGGGGCGCAGGGACTGAAGCTTTCTTT. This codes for CASSLNRGAGTEAFF.

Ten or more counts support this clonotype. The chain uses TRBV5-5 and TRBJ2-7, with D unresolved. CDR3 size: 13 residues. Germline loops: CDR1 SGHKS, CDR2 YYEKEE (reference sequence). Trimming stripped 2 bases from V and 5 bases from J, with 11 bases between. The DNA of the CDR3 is TGTGCCAGCAGCTTACTTAGAACCCACGAGCAGTACTTC. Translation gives CASSLLRTHEQYF.

CDR3 protein: CASRRAGGRATDTQYF. DNA for the CDR3: TGCGCCAGCAGACGGGCTGGGGGAAGAGCCACAGATACGCAGTATTTT. V usage is TRBV4-1 and J usage is TRBJ2-3, with D perhaps given as TRBD1 or TRBD2 (5 bases each). Trimming took off 6 bases at V and 2 bases at J, with 18 bases between the two ends. The CDR3 totals 16 residues. From germline, CDR1 is MGHRA and CDR2 YSYEKL.

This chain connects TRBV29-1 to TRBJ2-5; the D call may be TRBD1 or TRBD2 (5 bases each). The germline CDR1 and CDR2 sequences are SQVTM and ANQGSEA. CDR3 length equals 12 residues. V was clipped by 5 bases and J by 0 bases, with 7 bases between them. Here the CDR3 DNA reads TGCAGCGTTCTGGGACACCAAGAGACCCAGTACTTC. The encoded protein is CSVLGHQETQYF. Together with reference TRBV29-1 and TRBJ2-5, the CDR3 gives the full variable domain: SAVISQKPSRDICQRGTSLTIQCQVDSQVTMMFWYRQQPGQSLTLIATANQGSEATYESGFVIDKFPISRPNLTFSTLTVSNMSPEDSSIYLCSVLGHQETQYFGPGTRLLVL.

The CDR3 coding sequence is TGTGCCAGCACCAACAGTAATTCACCCCTCCACTTT. Translated: CASTNSNSPLHF. The rearrangement joins TRBV6-6 to TRBJ1-6, with unresolved D. Germline CDR1 reads MNHNY; CDR2 reads SVGAGI (reference sequence). There are 12 residues in the CDR3. V was cut by 7 bases and J by 6 bases, with 7 bases left in between.

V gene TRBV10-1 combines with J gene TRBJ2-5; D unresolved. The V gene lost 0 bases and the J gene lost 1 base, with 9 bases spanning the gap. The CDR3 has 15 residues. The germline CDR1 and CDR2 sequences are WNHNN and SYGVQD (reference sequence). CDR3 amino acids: CASSESSSPQETQYF. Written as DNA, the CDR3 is TGCGCCAGCAGTGAGTCCTCTAGTCCCCAAGAGACCCAGTACTTC.

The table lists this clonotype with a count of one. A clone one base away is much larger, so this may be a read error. The CDR3 DNA reads as TGTGCTAGTGGTTCGGGGACCCGAGAGACCCAGTACTTC. The encoded protein is CASGSGTRETQYF. The chain couples TRBV12-5 to TRBJ2-5; D might be TRBD1 or TRBD2, each matching 5 bases. CDR1 and CDR2 from the germline V gene are LGHNT and FRNRAP. Trimming shortened V by 4 bases and J by 4 bases, and 10 bases separated the two germline ends. The CDR3 is 13 amino acids.

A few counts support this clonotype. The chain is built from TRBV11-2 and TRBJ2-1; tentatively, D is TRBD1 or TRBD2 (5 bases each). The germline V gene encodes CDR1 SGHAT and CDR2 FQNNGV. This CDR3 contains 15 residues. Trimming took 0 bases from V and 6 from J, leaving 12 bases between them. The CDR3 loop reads CASSLDSGRLNEQFF. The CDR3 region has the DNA TGTGCCAGCAGCTTAGATTCGGGGCGCCTCAATGAGCAGTTCTTC.

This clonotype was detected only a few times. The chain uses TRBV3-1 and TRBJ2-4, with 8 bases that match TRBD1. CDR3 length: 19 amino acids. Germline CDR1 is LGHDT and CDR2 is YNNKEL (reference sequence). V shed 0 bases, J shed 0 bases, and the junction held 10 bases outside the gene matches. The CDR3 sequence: CASSQEGGTGYLAKNIQYF. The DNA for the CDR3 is TGTGCCAGCAGCCAAGAAGGTGGGACAGGATATCTAGCCAAAAACATTCAGTACTTC.